This TCR beta chain comes out of a study of metastatic and nonmetastatic thyroid tumors. CDR1 SGHRS and CDR2 YFSETQ come from the germline V gene. This CDR3 is built from 16 residues. A note on this clone: At one boundary the junction diverges from the germline segment, which might be a read error.

TCRdb re-called clones from the PCR reads using MiXCR. The profile shows approximately 39,000 clones, around 20% of them singletons. Not a single patient had been given any form of treatment at any point before undergoing thyroid surgery. Sequenced input: blood. This sequence joins TRBV5-1 and TRBJ2-6; D perhaps matches TRBD1 (6 bases). This TCR was recovered from a female donor with papillary thyroid cancer or a benign thyroid nodule (not recorded which). Some clones in this sample may be carry-over from other donors' samples. The CDR3 region is CARSGSGHPGGNVLTF. The DNA of the CDR3 is TGCGCCAGAAGCGGTTCGGGACATCCTGGGGGCAACGTCCTGACTTTC. Based on the CDR3 plus reference TRBV5-1 and TRBJ2-6, the full variable domain is KAGVTQTPRYLIKTRGQQVTLSCSPISGHRSVSWYQQTPGQGLQFLFEYFSETQRNKGNFPGRFSGRQFSNSRSEMNVSTLELGDSALYLCARSGSGHPGGNVLTFGAGSRLTVL.